A selection of T cell receptor beta chains follows, all from one sample in a study of control samples from healthy donors and cancer patients. The assay was immunoSEQ multiplex PCR, and TCRdb's table has in-frame clones only and misses some. The sample lists fewer than 130,000 clones, roughly 90% occurring once. Sequencing was done on a sample of PBMCs. These receptor sequences come from a woman aged 55-70 years with lung cancer. CDR3s include the opening cysteine and the closing phenylalanine or tryptophan. D genes are given only for firm matches. A clone size is listed for some rows: how often the clone was seen (once, few, many), or a class if it is expanded.

D gene	V gene	clone size	J gene	CDR3 protein	CDR3 DNA
TRBD1	TRBV30	-	TRBJ1-6	CAWSWTGGYTSPLHF	TGTGCCTGGTCGTGGACAGGGGGCTATACTTCACCCCTCCACTTT
-	TRBV5-1	-	TRBJ1-1	CASSLDEYGTEAFF	TGCGCCAGCAGCTTGGATGAATATGGCACTGAAGCTTTCTTT
-	TRBV6-4	-	TRBJ1-1	CASSREGNTEAFF	TGTGCCAGCAGCCGGGAGGGGAACACTGAAGCTTTCTTT
-	TRBV21-1	-	TRBJ1-1	CASSNKGGGTEAFF	TGTGCCAGCAGCAATAAGGGGGGGGGCACTGAAGCTTTCTTT
TRBD2	TRBV3-1/TRBV3-2	-	TRBJ2-1	CASGISGDHNEQFF	TGTGCCAGCGGAATTAGCGGGGATCACAATGAGCAGTTCTTC
TRBD2	TRBV7-2	-	TRBJ2-7	CASSLSGGAYEQYF	TGTGCCAGCAGTCTAAGCGGGGGGGCCTACGAGCAGTACTTC
TRBD1	TRBV7-2	-	TRBJ1-4	CASSSDRGYEKLFF	TGTGCCAGCAGTTCAGACAGGGGGTATGAAAAACTGTTTTTT
TRBD2	TRBV5-1	-	TRBJ2-1	CASSLKTSGNNEQFF	TGCGCCAGCAGCTTGAAGACTAGCGGGAACAATGAGCAGTTCTTC
TRBD1	TRBV6-5	-	TRBJ1-1	CASRGTALTEAFF	TGTGCCAGCAGAGGGACAGCGCTCACTGAAGCTTTCTTT
TRBD2	TRBV19	many	TRBJ2-1	CASTLRTRSLNEQFF	TGTGCCAGCACCCTCAGGACTAGAAGCCTTAATGAGCAGTTCTTC
-	TRBV14	-	TRBJ1-1	CASSQLQNTEAFF	TGTGCCAGCAGCCAACTCCAGAACACTGAAGCTTTCTTT
-	TRBV7-9	-	TRBJ2-7	CASSRLAETRGTYEQYF	TGTGCCAGCAGCCGCTTAGCAGAGACCAGGGGTACCTACGAGCAGTACTTC
-	TRBV21-1	-	TRBJ1-5	CASRGIEPQHF	TGTGCCAGCAGGGGTATTGAGCCCCAGCATTTT
-	TRBV2	-	TRBJ2-7	CASSGGIDEQYF	TGTGCCAGCAGTGGGGGCATCGACGAGCAGTACTTC
-	TRBV19	-	TRBJ2-5	CASSIIGSLETQYF	TGTGCCAGTAGTATTATCGGGAGCTTGGAGACCCAGTACTTC
TRBD1	TRBV6-2/TRBV6-3	-	TRBJ1-2	CASSRGQGPRYGYTF	TGTGCCAGCAGTCGTGGACAGGGGCCTCGCTATGGCTACACCTTC
TRBD1	TRBV27	-	TRBJ2-4	CASSSLGQPNQNIQYF	TGTGCCAGCAGTTCGCTGGGACAGCCAAACCAAAACATTCAGTACTTC
-	TRBV24-1	-	TRBJ2-2	CATSPGDLNTGELFF	TGTGCCACCTCCCCTGGGGACCTAAACACCGGGGAGCTGTTTTTT
-	TRBV5-4	-	TRBJ2-7	CASSLYSVTYEQYF	TGTGCCAGCAGCTTGTATAGCGTCACCTACGAGCAGTACTTC
-	TRBV13	few	TRBJ2-1	CASSLLTQSSYNEQFF	TGTGCCAGCAGCTTACTTACCCAAAGCTCCTACAATGAGCAGTTCTTC
-	TRBV7-9	once	TRBJ1-4	CASSLPSKNEKLFF	TGTGCCAGCAGCTTGCCGTCAAAGAATGAAAAACTGTTTTTT
-	TRBV7-2	once	TRBJ1-5	CASSLVVHSLGNGSQHF	TGTGCCAGCAGCTTAGTGGTTCATTCACTCGGTAATGGGTCCCAGCATTTT
-	TRBV4-3	once	TRBJ1-4	CASSRIRYNNEKLFF	TGCGCCAGCAGCCGAATACGGTATAATAATGAAAAACTGTTTTTT
TRBD1	TRBV7-2	-	TRBJ1-2	CASSLDRTSNYGYTF	TGTGCCAGCAGCCTGGACAGGACCTCTAACTATGGCTACACCTTC
-	TRBV10-3	-	TRBJ2-7	CAAARDGDSYEQYF	TGTGCCGCCGCCCGGGACGGTGACTCCTACGAGCAGTACTTC
-	TRBV28	-	TRBJ1-1	CASSTGFTEAFF	TGTGCCAGCAGCACGGGGTTCACTGAAGCTTTCTTT
-	TRBV7-8	-	TRBJ2-7	CASSSHLGIYEQYF	TGTGCCAGCTCCTCCCACCTCGGTATTTACGAGCAGTACTTC
TRBD1	TRBV9	once	TRBJ2-1	CASSLMLGQGIYNEQFF	TGTGCCAGCAGCCTGATGCTGGGACAGGGGATCTACAATGAGCAGTTCTTC
-	TRBV18	-	TRBJ1-1	CASSPLGDTEAFF	TGTGCCAGCTCACCATTGGGGGACACTGAAGCTTTCTTT
TRBD1	TRBV2	-	TRBJ2-5	CASSDRTGEETQYF	TGTGCCAGCAGTGACAGGACAGGAGAAGAGACCCAGTACTTC